The entry that follows covers one T cell receptor beta chain sequence. Its antigen is not known. The donors were members of the validation cohort, which comprised roughly 120 subjects and was separate from the first cohort of 670 or so subjects. This sample is drawn from a study of cytomegalovirus exposure and HLA in healthy donors. Study-wide results and caveats: Cytomegalovirus association was assigned to 150 to 200 TCR beta chains. Usually a TCR sequence was rare, but some public TCRs were found in many donors. Clusters of TCRs from the first cohort tended to co-occur in the approximately 120 validation repertoires (as a later analysis found).

Profiled with immunoSEQ multiplex PCR; TCRdb holds only in-frame clones, not every one. The sample carries over 110,000 clones, roughly 81% recorded once. This CDR3 contains 17 residues. V dropped 5 bases and J dropped 4 bases, with 21 bases sitting between them. The germline gives CDR1 SGHAT, CDR2 FQNNGV. The genes are TRBV11-2 and TRBJ2-1, with a possible D match to TRBD1 (6 bases). Sequenced material: PBMCs. The origin of this receptor is a woman between 25 and 40 years old in good health and CMV-seronegative. Written as DNA, the CDR3 is TGTGCCAGCAGCCCTACCACCGGACAGCGGTTATACAATGAGCAGTTCTTC. Translation: CASSPTTGQRLYNEQFF.